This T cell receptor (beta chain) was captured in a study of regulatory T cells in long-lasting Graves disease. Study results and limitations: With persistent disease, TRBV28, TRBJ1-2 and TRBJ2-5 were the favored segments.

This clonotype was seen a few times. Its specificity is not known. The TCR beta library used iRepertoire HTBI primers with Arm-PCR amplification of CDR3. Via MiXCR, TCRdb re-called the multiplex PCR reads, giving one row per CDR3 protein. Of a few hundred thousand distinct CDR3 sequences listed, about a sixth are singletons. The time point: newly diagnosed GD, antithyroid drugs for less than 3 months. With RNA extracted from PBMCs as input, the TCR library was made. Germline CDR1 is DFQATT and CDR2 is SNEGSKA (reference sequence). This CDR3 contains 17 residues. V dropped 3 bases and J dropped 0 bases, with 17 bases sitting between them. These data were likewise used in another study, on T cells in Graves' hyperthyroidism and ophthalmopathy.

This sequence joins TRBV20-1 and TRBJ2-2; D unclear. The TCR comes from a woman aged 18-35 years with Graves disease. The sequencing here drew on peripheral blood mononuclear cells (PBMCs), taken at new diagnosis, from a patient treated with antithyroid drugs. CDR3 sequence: CSASSPLGSANTGELFF. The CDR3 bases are TGCAGTGCTAGTTCTCCGTTGGGTTCCGCGAACACCGGGGAGCTGTTTTTT.